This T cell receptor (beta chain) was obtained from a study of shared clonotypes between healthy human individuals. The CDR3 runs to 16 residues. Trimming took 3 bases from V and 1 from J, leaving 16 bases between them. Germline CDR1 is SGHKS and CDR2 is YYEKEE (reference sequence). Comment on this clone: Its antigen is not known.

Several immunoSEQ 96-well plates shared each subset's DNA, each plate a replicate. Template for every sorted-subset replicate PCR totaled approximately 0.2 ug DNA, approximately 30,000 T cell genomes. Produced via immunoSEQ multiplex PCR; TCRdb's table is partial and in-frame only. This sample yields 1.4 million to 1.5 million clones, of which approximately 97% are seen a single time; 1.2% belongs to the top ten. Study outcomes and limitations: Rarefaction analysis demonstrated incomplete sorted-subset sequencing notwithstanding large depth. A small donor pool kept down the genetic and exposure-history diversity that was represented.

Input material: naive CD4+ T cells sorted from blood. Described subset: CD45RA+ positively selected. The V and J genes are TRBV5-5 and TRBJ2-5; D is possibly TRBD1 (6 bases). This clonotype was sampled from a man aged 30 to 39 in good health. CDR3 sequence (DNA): TGTGCCAGCAGCTCCCTACTGGACAGACCCCAAGAGACCCAGTACTTC. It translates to CASSSLLDRPQETQYF. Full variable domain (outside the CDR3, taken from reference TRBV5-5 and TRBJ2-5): DAGVTQSPTHLIKTRGQQVTLRCSPISGHKSVSWYQQVLGQGPQFIFQYYEKEERGRGNFPDRFSARQFPNYSSELNVNALLLGDSALYLCASSSLLDRPQETQYFGPGTRLLVL.